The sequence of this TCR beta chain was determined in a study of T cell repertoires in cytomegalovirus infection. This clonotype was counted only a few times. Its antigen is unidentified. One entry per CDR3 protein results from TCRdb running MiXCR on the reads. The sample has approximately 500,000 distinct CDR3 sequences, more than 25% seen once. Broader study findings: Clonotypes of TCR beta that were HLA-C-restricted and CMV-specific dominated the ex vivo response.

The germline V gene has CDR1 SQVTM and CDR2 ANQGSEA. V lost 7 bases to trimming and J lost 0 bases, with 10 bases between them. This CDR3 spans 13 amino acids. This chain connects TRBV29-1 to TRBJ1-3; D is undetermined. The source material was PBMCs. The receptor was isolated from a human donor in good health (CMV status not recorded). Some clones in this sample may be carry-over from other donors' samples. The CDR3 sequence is CSGSLSSGNTIYF. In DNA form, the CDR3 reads TGCAGCGGATCCCTGAGCTCTGGAAACACCATATATTTT.